This TCR beta chain was sequenced in a study of blood T cells in healthy people across ages. General study findings and limits: Unknown donor CMV status possibly confounded expanded clonotype changes.

Donor samples were obtained from healthy Caucasian individuals from Russia, aged 6 to 90. Staff drew about 10 milliliters of peripheral blood from each donor. This CDR3 has 12 amino acids. V was trimmed by 8 bases and J by 3 bases, leaving 10 bases between them. CDR1 SEHNR and CDR2 FQNEAQ come from the germline V gene (reference sequence). The second PCR ran about 6 to 12 cycles with a sample-barcoded 5' primer and J-beta primers. Each cDNA molecule received a tag from a template-switch adaptor that had 12 random nucleotides. Using its own MiXCR run on the 5' RACE reads, TCRdb lists one record per CDR3 protein. The data show about 1.8 million distinct CDR3 sequences, around half seen once. Turning to this clonotype: Its antigen is currently unknown.

The source of this sequence is a woman aged 40 to 50 in good health. Material for sequencing was blood. The genes are TRBV7-9 and TRBJ1-2, with D hard to call. CDR3 sequence (DNA): TGTGCCAGCGCCCCTGGGGACTATGGCTACACCTTC. Its translation: CASAPGDYGYTF.